Below, 24 T cell receptor beta chains from the same sample are listed, as sequenced in a study of cytomegalovirus exposure and HLA in healthy donors. PCR involved 60 Vbeta and 13 Jbeta primers. Method: immunoSEQ multiplex PCR; TCRdb's copy keeps in-frame clones and lacks some. This sample carries 150,000 to 160,000 clones, 60% to 85% of them seen once, and the ten largest clones take over 3%. The sequenced sample was PBMCs. All receptors come from a woman aged 35 to 49 in good health and CMV-seronegative.

The chain joins TRBV2 to TRBJ2-7; possibly TRBD2 for D (5 bases). The CDR3 is 12 amino acids. V lost 4 bases and J 6 bases, leaving 10 bases between the germline ends. Germline CDR1 and CDR2: SNHLY and FYNNEI. CDR3 residues: CASSGLGLEQYF. DNA for the CDR3: TGTGCCAGCAGTGGCCTCGGACTCGAGCAGTACTTC.

The gene calls are TRBV11-2 and TRBJ1-1; 8 nucleotides line up with TRBD1. Germline V gene data show CDR1 as SGHAT and CDR2 as FQNNGV. The CDR3 length is 13 residues. Trimming took 1 base from V and 8 from J; bases not matched to a gene: 3. The CDR3 here is CASSLARDREAFF. CDR3 nucleotides: TGTGCCAGCAGCTTAGCCCGGGACAGGGAAGCTTTCTTT.

The chain employs TRBV5-1 and TRBJ2-3, with no clear D. This CDR3 comprises 15 residues. The germline gives CDR1 SGHRS, CDR2 YFSETQ. The V end lost 0 bases, the J end lost 0 bases, and 8 bases lay between the germline ends. As DNA, the CDR3 is TGCGCCAGCAGCTTGGCAGACTCAAGCACAGATACGCAGTATTTT. This translates into CASSLADSSTDTQYF.

The chain joins TRBV18 to TRBJ2-3; 10 bases line up with TRBD2. CDR3 length equals 16 residues. Germline CDR1 reads KGHSH; CDR2 reads LQKENI. The junction had 12 bases not matched to a gene; V was cut back by 2 bases and J by 10 bases. The DNA of the CDR3 is TGTGCCAGCTCACCAATTGAAGCGGGGGGGCGAGGGGCGCAGTATTTT. This translates into CASSPIEAGGRGAQYF.

This sequence joins TRBV29-1 and TRBJ1-6; D gene uncertain. CDR3 length: 13 amino acids. Trimming removed 5 bases at V and 10 bases at J, with 15 bases between. Germline V gene sequence: CDR1 SQVTM, CDR2 ANQGSEA. The CDR3 is CSVREFEHSPLHF. The CDR3 nucleotides read TGCAGCGTTCGGGAGTTCGAGCACTCACCCCTCCACTTT. Combining the CDR3 with reference TRBV29-1 and TRBJ1-6 gives the whole variable domain SAVISQKPSRDICQRGTSLTIQCQVDSQVTMMFWYRQQPGQSLTLIATANQGSEATYESGFVIDKFPISRPNLTFSTLTVSNMSPEDSSIYLCSVREFEHSPLHFGNGTRLTVT.

In this sample, this clone turned up once. The V call is TRBV21-1, the J call TRBJ1-5; TRBD1 was called by the table and not checked on the DNA. TRBV21-1 is a pseudogene. The CDR3 runs 15 residues. The CDR3 DNA follows: TGTGCCAGCAGCACACAGGGGGCGCAGAGTCAGCCCCAGCATTTT. Translating gives CASSTQGAQSQPQHF.

The chain uses TRBV6-1 and TRBJ1-1, with D maybe TRBD1 (5 bases). The CDR3 sequence is 14 residues long. V lost 6 bases and J lost 0, with 11 bases in between. Germline V gives CDR1 MNHNS, CDR2 SASEGT. CDR3 nucleotides: TGTGCCAGCAGGGGAGGGGATATGAACACTGAAGCTTTCTTT. Translation gives CASRGGDMNTEAFF.

The V call is TRBV6-5, the J call TRBJ1-1; D ambiguous. CDR1 MNHEY and CDR2 SVGAGI come from the germline V gene. This CDR3 has 13 amino acids. Trimming left V 1 base short and J 6 bases short, with 9 bases between. The CDR3 sequence: CASSYYLYAEAFF. CDR3 DNA sequence: TGTGCCAGCAGTTACTATTTGTATGCTGAAGCTTTCTTT.

This clone is a singleton in its sample. The V and J genes are TRBV2 and TRBJ2-5; 8 positions match TRBD2. V lost 5 bases and J lost 5; bases outside the gene matches: 7. The CDR3 sequence is 14 residues long. Germline V gene data show CDR1 as SNHLY and CDR2 as FYNNEI. CDR3 protein: CASSPPTSVETQYF. The CDR3 DNA is TGTGCCAGCAGTCCCCCGACTAGCGTGGAGACCCAGTACTTC. The full variable domain, in which reference TRBV2 and TRBJ2-5 provide the parts outside the CDR3, is EPEVTQTPSHQVTQMGQEVILRCVPISNHLYFYWYRQILGQKVEFLVSFYNNEISEKSEIFDDQFSVERPDGSNFTLKIRSTKLEDSAMYFCASSPPTSVETQYFGPGTRLLVL.

The DNA for the CDR3 is TGTGCCAGCAGTGGGGTGGCCCTAGTGTATGGCTACACCTTC. Translated: CASSGVALVYGYTF. The J gene is TRBJ1-2, the V gene TRBV2; D is ambiguous. V lost 4 bases and J 5 bases, leaving 14 bases between the germline ends. CDR3 length equals 14 residues. Germline V CDR1 and CDR2: SNHLY, FYNNEI.

This chain links TRBV19 with TRBJ1-5; 10 bases are shared with TRBD1. The CDR3 length is 13 residues. The germline V gene encodes CDR1 LNHDA and CDR2 SQIVND (reference sequence). Unmatched junction bases numbered 5, after V lost 0 bases and J lost 15 bases. CDR3 DNA: TGTGCCAGTAGTATAGATCGTGGGACAGGGGCGCATTTT. It is translated as CASSIDRGTGAHF.

This sequence joins TRBV5-1 and TRBJ2-2; the D is unclear. Germline V gives CDR1 SGHRS, CDR2 YFSETQ. This CDR3 contains 13 residues. The V gene lost 1 base and the J gene lost 6 bases, with 7 bases spanning the gap. The CDR3 DNA sequence: TGCGCCAGCAGCTTGCTAGGTGCCGGGGAGCTGTTTTTT. Translation gives CASSLLGAGELFF.

The V gene is TRBV27, the J gene TRBJ2-7, with 9 bases matching TRBD1. CDR1 is MNHEY, CDR2 SMNVEV, per germline (reference sequence). The CDR3 runs 15 residues. The V gene end was trimmed by 6 bases and the J gene end by 2 bases; junction bases not matched to a gene: 8. The CDR3 sequence: CASSLRTGVTYEQYF. DNA for the CDR3: TGTGCCAGCAGCCTCAGGACAGGGGTTACCTACGAGCAGTACTTC.

V and J are TRBV28 and TRBJ1-4; 10 bases align to TRBD1. V trimming: 8 bases; J trimming: 5 bases; junction bases outside the gene matches: 2. The CDR3 extends over 13 amino acids. CDR1 is MDHEN and CDR2 is SYDVKM in the germline V gene. CDR3 protein: CASWGQGNEKLFF. In nucleotides, the CDR3 is TGTGCCAGCTGGGGACAGGGGAATGAAAAACTGTTTTTT.

The rearrangement links TRBV6-6 to TRBJ1-1; TRBD1 matches at 10 bases. Germline V gene sequence: CDR1 MNHNY, CDR2 SVGAGI (reference sequence). V trimming: 11 bases; J trimming: 1 base; junction bases outside the gene matches: 10. This CDR3 has 15 amino acids. The CDR3 DNA follows: TGTGCCGGGACGAGCGGACAGGGGGGGAACACTGAAGCTTTCTTT. Its translation: CAGTSGQGGNTEAFF.

In DNA form, the CDR3 reads TGTGCCAGCAGCTTAACCGGGACAGGGGACTATGGCTACACCTTC. This gives the protein CASSLTGTGDYGYTF. The chain recombines TRBV7-8 with TRBJ1-2; TRBD1 matches 10 bases. The CDR3 spans 15 residues. Trimming took 2 bases from V and 3 from J; bases not matched to a gene: 3. Germline values: CDR1 SGHVS, CDR2 FQNEAQ.

The chain carries TRBV10-3 and TRBJ1-1; D remains unclear. Germline CDR1 ENHRY, CDR2 SYGVKD. Between the trimmed V and J ends, which lost 2 bases and 6 bases, there was a span of 13 bases. The CDR3 extends over 14 amino acids. This chain's CDR3 is CAISEGSPSAEAFF. The CDR3 bases are TGTGCCATCAGTGAGGGGTCCCCTAGCGCTGAAGCTTTCTTT.

The chain employs TRBV5-1 and TRBJ1-4; D is unresolved. V lost 5 bases, J lost 4 bases, and 9 bases lay in between. Germline V gene lookup returns CDR1 SGHRS and CDR2 YFSETQ. CDR3 length: 13 amino acids. The CDR3 is CASRSGVNEKLFF. DNA for the CDR3: TGCGCCAGCAGATCGGGAGTTAATGAAAAACTGTTTTTT.

V gene TRBV13 combines with J gene TRBJ1-2; maybe TRBD1 (5 bases). The germline V and J ends were trimmed by 0 bases and 2 bases, with 7 bases remaining between them. CDR1 PRHDT and CDR2 FYEKMQ come from the germline V gene (reference sequence). The CDR3 consists of 14 residues. This CDR3 reads CASSLGQANYGYTF. As DNA, the CDR3 is TGTGCCAGCAGCTTAGGACAGGCGAACTATGGCTACACCTTC.

The chain carries TRBV11-3 and TRBJ1-2; 10 positions match TRBD1. The germline V gene has CDR1 SGHNT and CDR2 YENEEA. V lost 5 bases to trimming and J lost 5 bases; unmatched junction nucleotides: 11. CDR3 length equals 16 residues. CDR3 residues: CASSPAGTGAGYGYTF. The CDR3 coding sequence is TGTGCCAGCAGCCCAGCCGGGACAGGGGCTGGATATGGCTACACCTTC.

The chain is built from TRBV6-1 and TRBJ2-5, with D possibly matching TRBD2 (5 bases). The CDR3 loop spans 14 amino acids. V was pared by 4 bases and J by 5 bases, with 14 bases between. Germline-derived CDR1 and CDR2 are MNHNS and SASEGT. The CDR3: CASSGYKREETQYF. The CDR3, as DNA: TGTGCCAGCAGTGGCTACAAGAGGGAGGAGACCCAGTACTTC.

Here the CDR3 DNA reads TGTGCCAGCAGGGAAAGAGCCGGGACAGCGAACACCGGGGAGCTGTTTTTT. It codes for CASRERAGTANTGELFF. V usage is TRBV6-1 and J usage is TRBJ2-2; TRBD1 matches 7 bases. Looked up from germline, CDR1 is MNHNS and CDR2 is SASEGT. Trimming at V came to 6 bases and at J to 0 bases, leaving 10 bases not matched to a gene. The CDR3 length is 17 residues.

The genes are TRBV7-6 and TRBJ2-7; 10 bases match TRBD2. V dropped 4 bases and J dropped 7; count of bases not matched to a gene: 7. The CDR3 loop spans 14 amino acids. Looked up from germline, CDR1 is SGHVS and CDR2 is FNYEAQ. The CDR3: CASSSAGGPGEQYF. The CDR3 bases are TGTGCCAGCAGCTCAGCGGGAGGGCCGGGGGAGCAGTACTTC.

The chain carries TRBV7-8 and TRBJ1-6, with D possibly being TRBD1 (6 bases). This CDR3 is 15 amino acids long. Germline values: CDR1 SGHVS, CDR2 FQNEAQ. V lost 1 base and J 7 bases, leaving 11 bases between the germline ends. For the CDR3, the DNA is TGTGCCAGCAGCTTAGGACAGGTTGAGAATTCACCCCTCCACTTT. Residues: CASSLGQVENSPLHF. Combining the CDR3 with reference TRBV7-8 and TRBJ1-6 gives the whole variable domain GAGVSQSPRYKVAKRGQDVALRCDPISGHVSLFWYQQALGQGPEFLTYFQNEAQLDKSGLPSDRFFAERPEGSVSTLKIQRTQQEDSAVYLCASSLGQVENSPLHFGNGTRLTVT.